This is a list of T cell receptor beta chains from one sample in a study of cytomegalovirus exposure and HLA in healthy donors. The data were produced by immunoSEQ multiplex PCR, yet TCRdb's version contains in-frame clones alone and is incomplete. The sample yields approximately 290,000 clones, 80% seen once. Sequenced material: PBMCs. These TCRs come from a girl aged 2 to 10 in good health and CMV-seronegative. Each CDR3 is given with its conserved first and last residue. The D gene is left open where the match is weak. Expanded clones get a size class; other rows say once, few or many, or leave the size out.

clone_size	d_call	v_call	j_call	cdr3_aa	cdr3_nt
.	.	TRBV12-5	TRBJ2-3	CASGWDSYTQYF	TGTGCTAGTGGCTGGGACTCGTATACGCAGTATTTT
.	TRBD2	TRBV28	TRBJ2-2	CASSSLAGLKHLLNTGELFF	TGTGCCAGCAGTTCCCTAGCGGGTCTAAAACACCTCCTCAACACCGGGGAGCTGTTTTTT
.	.	TRBV25-1	TRBJ2-3	CASSEYWTATDTQYF	TGTGCCAGCAGTGAATATTGGACAGCCACAGATACGCAGTATTTT
.	TRBD1	TRBV5-8	TRBJ1-3	CASSLQGALGNTIYF	TGTGCCAGCAGCTTACAGGGGGCGTTGGGAAACACCATATATTTT
few	.	TRBV28	TRBJ1-6	CASSLVGVNSPLHF	TGTGCCAGCAGTTTGGTAGGGGTAAATTCACCCCTCCACTTT
once	.	TRBV5-1	TRBJ1-5	CASSLAGGANQPQHF	TGCGCCAGCAGCTTGGCCGGGGGGGCGAATCAGCCCCAGCATTTT
.	.	TRBV7-2	TRBJ2-3	CASSLASSTDTQYF	TGTGCCAGCAGCTTAGCTAGCAGCACAGATACGCAGTATTTT
few	TRBD1	TRBV30	TRBJ2-2	CAWSKQGAANGELFF	TGTGCCTGGAGTAAGCAGGGGGCTGCGAACGGGGAGCTGTTTTTT
few	.	TRBV4-1	TRBJ1-1	CASSQVWQGTEAFF	TGCGCCAGCAGCCAAGTTTGGCAGGGCACTGAAGCTTTCTTT
.	.	TRBV20-1	TRBJ2-1	CSASAGAEQFF	TGCAGTGCTTCGGCGGGCGCGGAGCAGTTCTTC
.	TRBD1	TRBV27	TRBJ1-1	CASSLGQGANTEAFF	TGTGCCAGCAGTCTCGGACAGGGGGCGAACACTGAAGCTTTCTTT
.	.	TRBV2	TRBJ2-1	CASEREALDNEQFF	TGTGCCAGCGAAAGAGAGGCCCTAGACAATGAGCAGTTCTTC
once	TRBD2	TRBV27	TRBJ2-3	CASSRGGAGSTDTQYF	TGTGCCAGCAGCCGGGGGGGAGCGGGGAGCACAGATACGCAGTATTTT
.	.	TRBV28	TRBJ1-1	CASSLSEGGAPPVNTEAFF	TGTGCCAGCAGTTTATCCGAGGGGGGGGCCCCTCCTGTGAACACTGAAGCTTTCTTT
.	.	TRBV5-6	TRBJ1-1	CASSLGGSWGEAFF	TGTGCCAGCAGCTTGGGCGGGAGCTGGGGTGAAGCTTTCTTT
.	.	TRBV5-4	TRBJ1-2	CASSLGTGSNYGYTF	TGTGCCAGCAGCTTGGGGACGGGATCTAACTATGGCTACACCTTC
.	TRBD2	TRBV28	TRBJ2-7	CASSYSKTSWGYEQYF	TGTGCCAGCAGCTATTCCAAGACTAGCTGGGGCTACGAGCAGTACTTC
.	.	TRBV6-5	TRBJ2-2	CASSARGRNGELFF	TGTGCCAGCAGTGCCAGGGGACGGAACGGGGAGCTGTTTTTT
few	.	TRBV28	TRBJ1-3	CATKPSGNTIYF	TGTGCCACTAAACCCTCTGGAAACACCATATATTTT
.	.	TRBV6-5	TRBJ2-7	CASGHGRDLYEQYF	TGTGCCAGCGGTCATGGGCGGGACTTGTACGAGCAGTACTTC
few	TRBD1	TRBV7-8	TRBJ1-6	CASRKTGTDNSPLHF	TGTGCCAGCAGAAAAACCGGGACAGATAATTCACCCCTCCACTTT
.	TRBD1	TRBV7-8	TRBJ1-1	CASSSQGQGKTEAFF	TGTGCCAGCAGCTCACAAGGACAGGGTAAAACTGAAGCTTTCTTT